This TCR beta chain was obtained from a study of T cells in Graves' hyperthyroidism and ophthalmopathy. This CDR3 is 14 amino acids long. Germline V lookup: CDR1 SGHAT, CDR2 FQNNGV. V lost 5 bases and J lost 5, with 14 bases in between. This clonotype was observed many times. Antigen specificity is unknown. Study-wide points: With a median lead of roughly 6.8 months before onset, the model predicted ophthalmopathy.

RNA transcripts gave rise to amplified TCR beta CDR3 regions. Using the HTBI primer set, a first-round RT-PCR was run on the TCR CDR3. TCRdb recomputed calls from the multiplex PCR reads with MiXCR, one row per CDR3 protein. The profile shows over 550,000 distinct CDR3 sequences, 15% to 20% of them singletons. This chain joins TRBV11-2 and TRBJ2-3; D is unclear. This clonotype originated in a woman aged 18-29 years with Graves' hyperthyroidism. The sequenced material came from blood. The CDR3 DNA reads TGTGCCAGCAGCCTAAGACGTTCCCTAGATACGCAGTATTTT. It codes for CASSLRRSLDTQYF.